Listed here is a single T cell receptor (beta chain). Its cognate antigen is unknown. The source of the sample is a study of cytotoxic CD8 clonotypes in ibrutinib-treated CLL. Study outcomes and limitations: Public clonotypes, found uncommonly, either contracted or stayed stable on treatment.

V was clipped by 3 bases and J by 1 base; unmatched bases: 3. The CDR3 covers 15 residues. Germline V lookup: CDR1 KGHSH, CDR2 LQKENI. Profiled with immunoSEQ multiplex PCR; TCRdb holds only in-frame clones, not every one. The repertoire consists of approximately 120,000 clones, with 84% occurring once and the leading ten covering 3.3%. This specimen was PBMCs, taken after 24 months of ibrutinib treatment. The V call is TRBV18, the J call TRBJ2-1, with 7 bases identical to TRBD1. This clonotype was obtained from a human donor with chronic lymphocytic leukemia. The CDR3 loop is CASSPVGQSYNEQFF. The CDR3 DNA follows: TGTGCCAGCTCACCGGTGGGACAGTCCTACAATGAGCAGTTCTTC. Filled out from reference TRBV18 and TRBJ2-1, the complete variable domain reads NAGVMQNPRHLVRRRGQEARLRCSPMKGHSHVYWYRQLPEEGLKFMVYLQKENIIDESGMPKERFSAEFPKEGPSILRIQQVVRGDSAAYFCASSPVGQSYNEQFFGPGTRLTVL.